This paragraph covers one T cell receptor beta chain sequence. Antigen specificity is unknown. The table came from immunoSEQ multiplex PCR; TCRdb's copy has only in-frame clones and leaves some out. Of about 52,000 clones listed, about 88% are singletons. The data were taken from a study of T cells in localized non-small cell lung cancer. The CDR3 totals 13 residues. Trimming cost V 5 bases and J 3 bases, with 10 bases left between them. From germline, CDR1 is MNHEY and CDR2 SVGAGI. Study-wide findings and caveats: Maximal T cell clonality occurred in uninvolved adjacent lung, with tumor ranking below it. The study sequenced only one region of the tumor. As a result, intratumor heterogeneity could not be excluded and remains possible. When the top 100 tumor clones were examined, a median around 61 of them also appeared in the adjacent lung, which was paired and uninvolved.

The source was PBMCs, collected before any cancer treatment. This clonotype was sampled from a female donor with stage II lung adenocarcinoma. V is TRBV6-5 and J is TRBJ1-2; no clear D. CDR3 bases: TGTGCCAGCAGTCGAACCGGCGACTATGGCTACACCTTC. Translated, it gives CASSRTGDYGYTF.